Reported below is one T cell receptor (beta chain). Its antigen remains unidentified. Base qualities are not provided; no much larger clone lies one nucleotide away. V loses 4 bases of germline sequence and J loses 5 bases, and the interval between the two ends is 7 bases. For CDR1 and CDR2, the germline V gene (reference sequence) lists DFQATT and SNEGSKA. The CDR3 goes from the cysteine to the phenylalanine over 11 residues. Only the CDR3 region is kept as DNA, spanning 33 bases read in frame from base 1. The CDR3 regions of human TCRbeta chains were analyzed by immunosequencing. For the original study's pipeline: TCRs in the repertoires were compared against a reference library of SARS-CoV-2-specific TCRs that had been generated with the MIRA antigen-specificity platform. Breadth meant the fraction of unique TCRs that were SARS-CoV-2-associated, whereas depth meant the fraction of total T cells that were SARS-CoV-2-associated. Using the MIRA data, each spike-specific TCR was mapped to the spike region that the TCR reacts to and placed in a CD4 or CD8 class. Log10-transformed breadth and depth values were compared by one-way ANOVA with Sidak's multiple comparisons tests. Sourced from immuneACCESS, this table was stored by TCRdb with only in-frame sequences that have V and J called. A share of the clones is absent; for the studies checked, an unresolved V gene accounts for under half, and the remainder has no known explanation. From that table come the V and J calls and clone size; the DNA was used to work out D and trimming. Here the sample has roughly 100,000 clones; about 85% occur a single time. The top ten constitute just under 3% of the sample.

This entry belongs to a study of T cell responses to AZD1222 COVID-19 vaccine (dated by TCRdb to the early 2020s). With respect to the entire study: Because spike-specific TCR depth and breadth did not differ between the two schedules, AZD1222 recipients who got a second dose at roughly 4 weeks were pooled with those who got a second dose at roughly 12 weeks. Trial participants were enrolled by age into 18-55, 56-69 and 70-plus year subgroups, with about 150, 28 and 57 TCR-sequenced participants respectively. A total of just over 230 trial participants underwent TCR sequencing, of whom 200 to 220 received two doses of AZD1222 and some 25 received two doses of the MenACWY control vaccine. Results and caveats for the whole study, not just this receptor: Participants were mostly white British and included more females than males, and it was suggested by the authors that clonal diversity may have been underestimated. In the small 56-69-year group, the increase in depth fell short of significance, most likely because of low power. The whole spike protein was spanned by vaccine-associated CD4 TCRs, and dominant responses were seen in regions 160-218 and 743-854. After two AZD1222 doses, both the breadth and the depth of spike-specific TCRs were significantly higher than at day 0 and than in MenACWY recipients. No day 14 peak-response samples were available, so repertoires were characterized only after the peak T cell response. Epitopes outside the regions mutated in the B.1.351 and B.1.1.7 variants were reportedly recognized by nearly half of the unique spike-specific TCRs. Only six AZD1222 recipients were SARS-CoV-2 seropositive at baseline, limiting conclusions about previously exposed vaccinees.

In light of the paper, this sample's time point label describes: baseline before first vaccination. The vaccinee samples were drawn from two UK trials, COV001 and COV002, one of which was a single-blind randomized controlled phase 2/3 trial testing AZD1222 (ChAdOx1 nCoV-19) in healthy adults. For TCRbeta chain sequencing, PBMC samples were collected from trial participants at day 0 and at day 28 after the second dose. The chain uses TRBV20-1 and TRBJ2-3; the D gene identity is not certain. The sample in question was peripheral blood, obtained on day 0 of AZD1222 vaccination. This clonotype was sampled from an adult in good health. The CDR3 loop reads CSATLLDTQYF. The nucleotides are TGCAGTGCTACTCTGTTAGATACGCAGTATTTT.